Each of the 27 T cell receptor beta chains below was sequenced from the same sample in a study of cytomegalovirus exposure and HLA in healthy donors. The PCR ran on 60 Vbeta and 13 Jbeta primers. This table comes from immunoSEQ multiplex PCR, and its TCRdb copy is limited to in-frame clones, with some not included. Here the sample spans about 160,000 clones, around nine tenths being singletons. The sequencing sample was made of PBMCs. Source of these receptors: a woman between 18 and 30 years old in good health and CMV-seronegative.

This sequence joins TRBV7-9 and TRBJ1-1; 7 positions agree with TRBD1. From germline, CDR1 is SEHNR and CDR2 FQNEAQ (reference sequence). Unmatched junction bases numbered 16, after V lost 9 bases and J lost 6 bases. This CDR3 contains 15 residues. CDR3 sequence (DNA): TGTGCCAGTAGTCCCTTATTGACAGGGCTACCTGAAGCTTTCTTT. Its protein is CASSPLLTGLPEAFF.

The chain has TRBV4-1 and TRBJ2-1; 12 positions agree with TRBD2. The CDR3 totals 18 residues. V was clipped by 0 bases and J by 2 bases; unmatched bases: 5. Looked up from germline, CDR1 is MGHRA and CDR2 is YSYEKL. CDR3 nucleotide sequence: TGCGCCAGCAGCCAAGACCTAGCGGGGGGGCCCCCCTACAATGAGCAGTTCTTC. This codes for CASSQDLAGGPPYNEQFF.

This sequence joins TRBV18 and TRBJ2-7; TRBD1 is a possible D gene (5 bases). Germline V gene data show CDR1 as KGHSH and CDR2 as LQKENI. V shed 2 bases and J shed 3 bases, with 11 bases lying between them. The CDR3 spans 14 residues. The CDR3, as DNA: TGTGCCAGCTCACCAGACAGTTTCCACTACGAGCAGTACTTC. Translating it yields CASSPDSFHYEQYF.

This clone was counted once. At one end the junction does not follow the germline gene, possibly because of a read error. The V gene is TRBV7-9, the J gene TRBJ1-1; D call uncertain. Germline-derived CDR1 and CDR2 are SEHNR and FQNEAQ (reference sequence). The CDR3 is made up of 12 amino acids. As DNA, the CDR3 is TGTTCCAGCAGCTTAAGTGGAGGGGAAGCTTTCTTT. This sequence encodes CSSSLSGGEAFF.

This chain joins TRBV2 and TRBJ1-6; D call uncertain. The CDR3 extends over 11 amino acids. Deletions cut 7 bases from V and 6 bases from J, with 4 bases between. Per germline, CDR1 SNHLY and CDR2 FYNNEI. CDR3 sequence: CASTRNSPLHF. DNA of the CDR3: TGTGCCAGCACCCGTAATTCACCCCTCCACTTT.

J is TRBJ2-3 and V is TRBV6-5; 8 nucleotides match TRBD2. The ends lost 2 bases at V and 4 bases at J; junction bases unmatched: 5. There are 15 residues in the CDR3. CDR1 is MNHEY and CDR2 is SVGAGI in the germline V gene. The CDR3 is CASSYEREQADTQYF. The DNA of the CDR3 is TGTGCCAGCAGTTACGAGCGGGAGCAGGCAGATACGCAGTATTTT.

This clone was observed a few times. DNA for the CDR3: TGTGCCAGCAGTTACGAGCGGGAGGCCTCCTACGAGCAGTACTTC. Translating it yields CASSYEREASYEQYF. The V and J genes are TRBV6-5 and TRBJ2-7, with 9 bases matching TRBD2. Germline V gene data show CDR1 as MNHEY and CDR2 as SVGAGI. The V gene end was trimmed by 2 bases and the J gene end by 0 bases; junction bases not matched to a gene: 2. The CDR3 runs 15 residues.

The gene calls are TRBV28 and TRBJ1-1, with no clear D. The ends were cut back, 2 bases at V and 3 bases at J, with 10 bases in the middle. The CDR3 has 14 residues. CDR1 and CDR2 from the germline V gene are MDHEN and SYDVKM. CDR3 sequence reads: CASSLAEVHTEAFF. The CDR3, as DNA: TGTGCCAGCAGTTTAGCGGAGGTCCACACTGAAGCTTTCTTT.

The chain carries TRBV28 and TRBJ1-6; perhaps TRBD1 as D (6 bases). This CDR3 contains 16 residues. From germline, CDR1 is MDHEN and CDR2 SYDVKM. Trimming cost V 5 bases and J 7 bases, with 18 bases left between them. CDR3 protein: CASSLEPPGENSPLHF. The CDR3 bases are TGTGCCAGCAGTCTGGAGCCTCCAGGGGAGAATTCACCCCTCCACTTT.

This chain links TRBV4-2 with TRBJ2-5; D is possibly TRBD2 (6 bases). From germline, CDR1 is LGHNA and CDR2 YNFKEQ. Trimming took off 0 bases at V and 7 bases at J, with 12 bases between the two ends. The CDR3 extends over 14 amino acids. As DNA, the CDR3 is TGTGCCAGCAGCCAAGATCGGCAGGGAGGGACCCAGTACTTC. It encodes CASSQDRQGGTQYF.

The chain couples TRBV7-9 to TRBJ2-1; 7 nucleotides align to TRBD2. Germline lookup yields CDR1 SEHNR and CDR2 FQNEAQ (reference sequence). This CDR3 is built from 14 residues. Trimming took 0 bases from V and 8 from J; bases not matched to a gene: 4. The CDR3 region is CASSLAGGPHEQFF. DNA for the CDR3: TGTGCCAGCAGCTTAGCGGGAGGGCCTCATGAGCAGTTCTTC.

The V and J genes are TRBV6-1 and TRBJ2-3; 10 bases match TRBD2. Per germline, CDR1 MNHNS and CDR2 SASEGT. The CDR3 sequence is 15 residues long. V trimming: 7 bases; J trimming: 4 bases; junction bases outside the gene matches: 8. DNA for the CDR3: TGTGCCAGCACCCACCAGCGGGGGGGCCCAGATACGCAGTATTTT. This gives the protein CASTHQRGGPDTQYF.

The chain employs TRBV5-1 and TRBJ1-2; D not certain. Per germline, CDR1 SGHRS and CDR2 YFSETQ. This CDR3 contains 14 residues. Between the trimmed V and J ends, which lost 0 bases and 0 bases, there was a span of 6 bases. CDR3 nucleotide sequence: TGCGCCAGCAGCTTGGACCCAGCTAACTATGGCTACACCTTC. Amino acids: CASSLDPANYGYTF.

V gene TRBV28 combines with J gene TRBJ2-3; 10 bases align to TRBD2. V shed 8 bases and J 6 bases; nucleotides not matched to a gene: 8. Germline V gives CDR1 MDHEN, CDR2 SYDVKM. The CDR3 length is 14 residues. DNA of the CDR3: TGTGCCAGCGCGGTAGCGGGGGGATGGGATACGCAGTATTTT. Its protein is CASAVAGGWDTQYF.

The chain combines TRBV28 with TRBJ1-5; D possibly corresponds to TRBD1 (6 bases). CDR3 length: 14 residues. Germline V gives CDR1 MDHEN, CDR2 SYDVKM. The V end lost 5 bases, the J end lost 4 bases, and 12 bases lay between the germline ends. The CDR3 loop is CASSPGAGNQPQHF. The CDR3 coding sequence is TGTGCCAGCAGTCCAGGGGCAGGGAATCAGCCCCAGCATTTT.

In this sample, this clone turned up once. The V and J genes are TRBV4-1 and TRBJ1-1; weak D call: TRBD1 (6 bases). Germline assignment: CDR1 MGHRA and CDR2 YSYEKL. This CDR3 contains 15 residues. The V end lost 0 bases, the J end lost 6 bases, and 14 bases lay between the germline ends. The CDR3 DNA reads as TGCGCCAGCAGCCAAGACTCCCACAGGGCACCTGAAGCTTTCTTT. It is translated as CASSQDSHRAPEAFF.

The rearrangement uses TRBV6-5 and TRBJ2-4; TRBD2 is a possible D gene (6 bases). Germline CDR1 MNHEY, CDR2 SVGAGI. This CDR3 region has 13 residues. V was trimmed by 8 bases and J by 4 bases, leaving 12 bases between them. CDR3 nucleotides: TGTGCCAGCCTTGCACGGGAGAAAAACATTCAGTACTTC. Protein product: CASLAREKNIQYF.

The CDR3 region is CASGPPGGEAFF. The CDR3 coding sequence is TGTGCCAGCGGCCCCCCCGGGGGTGAAGCTTTCTTT. The gene calls are TRBV7-8 and TRBJ1-1; D possibly corresponds to TRBD1 (5 bases). There are 12 residues in the CDR3. The V and J ends lost 8 bases and 7 bases respectively, with 14 bases between them. Germline CDR1 SGHVS, CDR2 FQNEAQ.

The chain combines TRBV29-1 with TRBJ2-1; 9 bases agree with TRBD2. The CDR3 loop spans 14 amino acids. The germline CDR1 and CDR2 sequences are SQVTM and ANQGSEA. J was trimmed by 10 bases and V by 6 bases; bases with no gene match: 13. The CDR3 loop reads CSVPAGGPLGEQFF. As DNA, the CDR3 is TGCAGCGTGCCAGCGGGGGGCCCACTTGGGGAGCAGTTCTTC.

The V and J genes are TRBV7-2 and TRBJ1-3; 10 bases line up with TRBD1. With V trimmed by 3 bases and J by 3 bases, 2 bases remained unmatched. Germline V gene lookup returns CDR1 SGHTA and CDR2 FQGNSA. The CDR3 is 15 amino acids. The chain's CDR3 is CASSFGQGVGNTIYF. The CDR3 DNA follows: TGTGCCAGCAGCTTTGGACAGGGGGTTGGAAACACCATATATTTT.

V and J are TRBV28 and TRBJ2-7, with a tentative D call TRBD2 (7 bases). CDR1 and CDR2 (germline): MDHEN, SYDVKM. Trimming shortened V by 3 bases and J by 5 bases, and 14 bases separated the two germline ends. This CDR3 has 14 residues. The CDR3 DNA follows: TGTGCCAGCAGTTTTGGGGGGGGCGGGGACGAGCAGTACTTC. Translating gives CASSFGGGGDEQYF. The full variable domain, with the rest looked up from reference TRBV28 and TRBJ2-7, is DVKVTQSSRYLVKRTGEKVFLECVQDMDHENMFWYRQDPGLGLRLIYFSYDVKMKEKGDIPEGYSVSREKKERFSLILESASTNQTSMYLCASSFGGGGDEQYFGPGTRLTVT.

The chain has TRBV5-6 and TRBJ2-1, with a possible D match to TRBD1 (6 bases). This CDR3 region has 16 residues. Looked up from germline, CDR1 is SGHDT and CDR2 is YYEEEE. Trimming pared 0 bases from V and 7 bases from J, leaving 17 bases between. This CDR3 reads CASSLALRGWINEQFF. CDR3 DNA: TGTGCCAGCAGCTTGGCGCTCAGGGGATGGATAAATGAGCAGTTCTTC.

As DNA, the CDR3 is TGTGCCAGCAATGGAAGGACAGCCTATGGCTACACCTTC. This translates into CASNGRTAYGYTF. The chain has TRBV28 and TRBJ1-2; weak D call: TRBD1 (6 bases). The CDR3 runs 13 residues. The germline V gene has CDR1 MDHEN and CDR2 SYDVKM. V dropped 7 bases and J dropped 4 bases, with 13 bases sitting between them.

The chain employs TRBV5-1 and TRBJ1-1; 7 positions agree with TRBD1. The CDR3 spans 12 residues. The germline V gene encodes CDR1 SGHRS and CDR2 YFSETQ. After removal of 2 bases from V and 11 bases from J, the junction contained 6 bases not matched to a gene. The CDR3 nucleotides read TGCGCCAGCAGCTTTCAGGGGGAAAGGGCTTTCTTT. Encoded protein: CASSFQGERAFF.

This chain links TRBV27 with TRBJ1-5; D is ambiguous. The CDR3 is made up of 15 amino acids. The V gene's germline CDR1 is MNHEY and CDR2 SMNVEV (reference sequence). V lost 2 bases to trimming and J lost 0 bases, with 8 bases between them. The DNA of the CDR3 is TGTGCCAGCAGTTTACGAGGCAGTAGCAATCAGCCCCAGCATTTT. Translated: CASSLRGSSNQPQHF.

The chain has TRBV9 and TRBJ2-3, with D perhaps matching TRBD1 (5 bases). Trimming stripped 0 bases from V and 4 bases from J, with 12 bases between. Germline CDR1 SGDLS, CDR2 YYNGEE. This CDR3 spans 15 amino acids. CDR3 coding DNA: TGTGCCAGCAGCGTAGAGGGGCGTATATCAGATACGCAGTATTTT. This translates into CASSVEGRISDTQYF.

The chain combines TRBV7-8 with TRBJ2-7, with 9 bases fitting TRBD1. Germline V gene sequence: CDR1 SGHVS, CDR2 FQNEAQ. The J segment lost 1 base and the V segment lost 10 bases, leaving 2 bases of the junction unmatched. CDR3 length: 12 amino acids. DNA for the CDR3: TGTGCCACCGGGACAGGGTCCTACGAGCAGTACTTC. Translation: CATGTGSYEQYF.